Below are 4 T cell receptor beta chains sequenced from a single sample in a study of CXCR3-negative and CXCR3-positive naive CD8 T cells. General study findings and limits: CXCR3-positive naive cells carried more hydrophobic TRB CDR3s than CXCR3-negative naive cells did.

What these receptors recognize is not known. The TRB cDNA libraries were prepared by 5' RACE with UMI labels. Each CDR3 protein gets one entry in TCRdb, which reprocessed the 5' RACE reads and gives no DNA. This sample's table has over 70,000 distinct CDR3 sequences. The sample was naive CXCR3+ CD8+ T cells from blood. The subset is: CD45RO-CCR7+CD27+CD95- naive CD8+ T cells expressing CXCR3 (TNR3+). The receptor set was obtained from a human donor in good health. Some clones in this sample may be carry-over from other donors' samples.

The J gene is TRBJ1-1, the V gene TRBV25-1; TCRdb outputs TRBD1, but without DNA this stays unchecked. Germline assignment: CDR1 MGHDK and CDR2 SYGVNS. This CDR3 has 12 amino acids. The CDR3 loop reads CASSPGTFEAFF.

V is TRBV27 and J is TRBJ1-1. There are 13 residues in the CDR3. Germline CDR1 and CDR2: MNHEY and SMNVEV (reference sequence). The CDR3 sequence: CASSFGSVTEAFF.

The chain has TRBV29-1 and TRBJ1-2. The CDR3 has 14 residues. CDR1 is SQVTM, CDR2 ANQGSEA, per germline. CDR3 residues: CSVELLRVEYGYTF.

CDR3 region: CSGTGMNEQFF. The V and J genes are TRBV29-1 and TRBJ2-1; TCRdb's assignment of TRBD1 cannot be checked, as there is no DNA. Germline V gives CDR1 SQVTM, CDR2 ANQGSEA. The CDR3 covers 11 residues.